This TCR beta chain was captured in a study of cytomegalovirus exposure and HLA in healthy donors. In the study overall: There were approximately 400 genotyped donors. Of these, 81% fell in the genetic ancestry cluster associated with self-reported Caucasian donors. Study results and caveats: Specific recognition of CMV antigens was confirmed in vitro for a few chains (all CMV-associated).

The donors were healthy bone marrow donors. Only a few counts were recorded for this clone. Its matching antigen is unknown. V lost 6 bases to trimming and J lost 1 base; unmatched junction nucleotides: 1. CDR3 length equals 13 residues. CDR1 is LGHNA and CDR2 is YSLEER in the germline V gene. A multiplex PCR was run with 60 Vbeta primers and 13 Jbeta primers. Here immunoSEQ multiplex PCR was the method, and the copy in TCRdb shows in-frame clones only, minus some. This sample has some 100,000 clones, with 75% found just once. This receptor was obtained from a woman aged 18-29 years in good health and CMV-seropositive. The chain recombines TRBV4-3 with TRBJ2-5; 8 bases map to TRBD2. Sequenced material: PBMCs. In DNA, the CDR3 is TGCGCCAGCAGTACTAGCGGCCAAGAGACCCAGTACTTC. Residues: CASSTSGQETQYF.